Following are 10 T cell receptor beta chains from one sample sequenced in a study of T cells in Graves' hyperthyroidism and ophthalmopathy. TCR beta CDR3 region amplification was performed from RNA transcripts. In the first-round RT-PCR of the TCR CDR3, the HTBI primer set was used. TCRdb recomputed calls from the multiplex PCR reads with MiXCR, one row per CDR3 protein. The sample shows around 250,000 distinct CDR3 sequences, less than 15% of them seen only once. Sequencing input: blood. Source of these receptors: a woman aged 40 to 50 with Graves' hyperthyroidism that later progressed to Graves' ophthalmopathy.

This clonotype came up many times. This sequence joins TRBV20-1 and TRBJ2-2; D not resolved. Germline V CDR1 and CDR2: DFQATT, SNEGSKA (reference sequence). The length of the CDR3 is 14 residues. The V gene lost 2 bases and the J gene lost 2 bases, with 9 bases spanning the gap. DNA of the CDR3: TGCAGTGCTAGATCCGTATCTAACACCGGGGAGCTGTTTTTT. Translated, it gives CSARSVSNTGELFF.

This clonotype was detected ten times or more. The CDR3 is CASSFWDRGDNEQFF. Written as DNA, the CDR3 is TGTGCCAGCAGCTTCTGGGACAGGGGAGACAATGAGCAGTTCTTC. The rearrangement links TRBV5-5 to TRBJ2-1, with 10 bases matching TRBD1. Germline V gives CDR1 SGHKS, CDR2 YYEKEE (reference sequence). V dropped 2 bases and J dropped 5; count of bases not matched to a gene: 4. The CDR3 length is 15 residues.

At least ten counts were recorded for this clonotype. The chain links TRBV27 to TRBJ1-5, with D possibly being TRBD1 (5 bases). The length of the CDR3 is 16 residues. Germline V gives CDR1 MNHEY, CDR2 SMNVEV (reference sequence). Trimming removed 0 bases at V and 0 bases at J, with 9 bases between. CDR3 sequence: CASSLSFGHSNQPQHF. DNA of the CDR3: TGTGCCAGCAGTTTATCCTTTGGACATAGCAATCAGCCCCAGCATTTT.

The rearrangement links TRBV10-1 to TRBJ2-3; the D gene could be TRBD1 or TRBD2 (6 bases each). CDR1 and CDR2 from the germline V gene are WNHNN and SYGVQD (reference sequence). This CDR3 comprises 15 residues. V lost 2 bases and J 3 bases, leaving 12 bases between the germline ends. The CDR3 protein is CASSEKGGWTDTQYF. In nucleotides, the CDR3 is TGCGCCAGCAGTGAGAAGGGGGGCTGGACAGATACGCAGTATTTT.

The sample holds many counts of this clonotype. The J gene is TRBJ2-1, the V gene TRBV29-1; 8 nucleotides align to TRBD2. CDR1 and CDR2 (germline): SQVTM, ANQGSEA. The CDR3 contains 15 residues. V shed 4 bases and J 0 bases; nucleotides not matched to a gene: 5. CDR3 DNA: TGCAGCGTTGTACTAGCGGACATCTCCTACAATGAGCAGTTCTTC. It is translated as CSVVLADISYNEQFF.

This clonotype was picked up many times. This chain uses TRBV6-6 with TRBJ2-5, with 7 positions matching TRBD1. J gave up 4 bases and V 0 bases, and 11 bases lay outside the gene matches. There are 17 residues in the CDR3. Germline V gene data show CDR1 as MNHNY and CDR2 as SVGAGI (reference sequence). CDR3 DNA sequence: TGTGCCAGCAGTTACTCGAGGGACAGTCTAAGCCCAGAGACCCAGTACTTC. Translating it yields CASSYSRDSLSPETQYF.

This clonotype appeared many times. The chain links TRBV7-2 to TRBJ1-6; D is unresolved. The germline gives CDR1 SGHTA, CDR2 FQGNSA. V was trimmed by 2 bases and J by 5 bases, leaving 10 bases between them. There are 15 residues in the CDR3. CDR3 bases: TGTGCCAGCAGCTTATTTGGTGCGGATAATTCACCCCTCCACTTT. It encodes CASSLFGADNSPLHF.

This clonotype has a count of ten or more. The chain is built from TRBV5-1 and TRBJ1-1; D remains unclear. The CDR3 consists of 16 residues. V dropped 0 bases and J dropped 4 bases, with 16 bases sitting between them. The germline CDR1 and CDR2 sequences are SGHRS and YFSETQ. As DNA, the CDR3 is TGCGCCAGCAGCTTGGATAGTCAGACATTCGGCACTGAAGCTTTCTTT. It yields the protein CASSLDSQTFGTEAFF.

This clonotype appeared many times. This chain joins TRBV6-1 and TRBJ2-1, with 8 bases lining up with TRBD2. CDR1 and CDR2 (germline): MNHNS, SASEGT. The trim removed 2 bases at V and 8 bases at J, leaving 8 bases unmatched. The CDR3 consists of 15 residues. The CDR3 here is CASSEPGTRSHEQFF. As DNA, the CDR3 is TGTGCCAGCAGTGAACCCGGGACTAGAAGCCATGAGCAGTTCTTC.

Turning to this clonotype: Relative to the germline gene, one junction end is altered; a read error may explain this. This chain uses TRBV11-2 with TRBJ2-7; a possible D gene is TRBD1 (6 bases). The CDR3 totals 14 residues. Looked up from germline, CDR1 is SGHAT and CDR2 is FQNNGV. Here the CDR3 DNA reads TGTGCCAGCAGCTCCCAGAAACAGGGCTACGAGCACTACTTC. This codes for CASSSQKQGYEHYF. The complete variable domain, with remaining parts taken from reference TRBV11-2 and TRBJ2-7, reads EAGVAQSPRYKIIEKRQSVAFWCNPISGHATLYWYQQILGQGPKLLIQFQNNGVVDDSQLPKDRFSAERLKGVDSTLKIQPAKLEDSAVYLCASSSQKQGYEHYFGPGTRLTVT.